The 17 T cell receptor beta chains in this list originate from one sample, sequenced in a study of blood T cells in healthy people across ages. Next came a second PCR, run for about 7 to 12 cycles, which used a sample-barcoded 5' primer along with a J-beta primer mix. TCRdb itself ran the 5' RACE reads through MiXCR, one entry per CDR3 protein. The table includes hundreds of thousands of distinct CDR3 sequences, 20% to 30% detected once. These data also formed part of another study, on T cells of mothers and their children.

The sample consisted of blood. The receptors were sampled from a boy aged 5-17 years in good health.

Only a few counts were recorded for this clonotype. CDR3 in amino acids: CATSAGRGPGEQFF. For the CDR3, the DNA is TGTGCCACCAGTGCTGGCAGGGGGCCTGGTGAGCAGTTCTTC. J is TRBJ2-1 and V is TRBV24-1, with 8 bases that match TRBD1. CDR3 size: 14 residues. After removal of 5 bases from V and 9 bases from J, the junction contained 8 bases not matched to a gene. From germline, CDR1 is KGHDR and CDR2 SFDVKD.

This clonotype was detected only a few times. The V call is TRBV7-2, the J call TRBJ2-1, with 9 bases lining up with TRBD2. Germline assignment: CDR1 SGHTA and CDR2 FQGNSA. The CDR3 sequence is 15 residues long. Germline trimming cut 1 base from V and 5 bases from J; bases unmatched to any gene: 3. The CDR3 DNA reads TGTGCCAGCAGCTTAGTAGCGGGAGTTCACAATGAGCAGTTCTTC. It translates to CASSLVAGVHNEQFF.

The CDR3 loop reads CASSLLVNPSTDTQYF. DNA for the CDR3: TGCGCCAGCAGCTTGCTCGTAAACCCCTCCACAGATACGCAGTATTTT. This chain connects TRBV5-1 to TRBJ2-3; D call uncertain. This CDR3 has 16 amino acids. Germline V lookup: CDR1 SGHRS, CDR2 YFSETQ. V dropped 1 base and J dropped 2 bases, with 14 bases sitting between them.

This clonotype turned up a few times. V and J are TRBV7-2 and TRBJ2-5, with no clear D. The CDR3 spans 15 residues. The V gene's germline CDR1 is SGHTA and CDR2 FQGNSA. V gave up 0 bases and J gave up 5 bases, with 13 bases separating them. In DNA form, the CDR3 reads TGTGCCAGCAGCTTAGCGCTTGGCAGGACGGAGACCCAGTACTTC. Residues: CASSLALGRTETQYF.

The rearrangement uses TRBV12-3 or TRBV12-4 and TRBJ2-1, with D perhaps matching TRBD1 or TRBD2 (5 bases each). The CDR3 consists of 11 residues. V lost 4 bases to trimming and J lost 8 bases, with 6 bases between them. For the CDR3, the DNA is TGTGCCAGCAGTTCGGGACATGAGCAGTTCTTC. Protein sequence: CASSSGHEQFF.

This clonotype was detected only a few times. V is TRBV6-2 or TRBV6-3 and J is TRBJ2-1; maybe TRBD2 (6 bases). Germline lookup yields CDR1 MNHEY and CDR2 SVGEGT. V was trimmed by 6 bases and J by 2 bases, leaving 14 bases between them. CDR3 length: 15 amino acids. This CDR3 is CASSFEVAAYNEQFF. CDR3 bases: TGTGCCAGCAGCTTCGAAGTAGCGGCCTACAATGAGCAGTTCTTC.

This clonotype showed up just once. This chain uses TRBV29-1 with TRBJ2-1; D is possibly TRBD2 (7 bases). This CDR3 has 12 residues. Germline-derived CDR1 and CDR2 are SQVTM and ANQGSEA. V gave up 7 bases and J gave up 9 bases, with 16 bases separating them. CDR3 coding DNA: TGCAGCGGAGTTGTTGGGGGGGCTGAGCAGTTCTTC. Translating it yields CSGVVGGAEQFF.

This clonotype was picked up a small number of times. This chain links TRBV4-3 with TRBJ2-2, with D perhaps TRBD1 (6 bases). The CDR3 extends over 14 amino acids. V shed 3 bases and J shed 4 bases, with 9 bases lying between them. Germline assignment: CDR1 LGHNA and CDR2 YSLEER. CDR3 protein: CASSQGTSTGELFF. The CDR3 nucleotides are TGCGCCAGCAGCCAGGGGACAAGCACCGGGGAGCTGTTTTTT.

This clonotype was counted a few times. V and J are TRBV2 and TRBJ2-3; 8 bases fit TRBD2. J gave up 0 bases and V 3 bases, and 8 bases lay outside the gene matches. The germline V gene encodes CDR1 SNHLY and CDR2 FYNNEI. The CDR3 is 17 amino acids. CDR3 DNA: TGTGCCAGCAGTGAGGCCCGACTAGCGCATAGCACAGATACGCAGTATTTT. This encodes CASSEARLAHSTDTQYF.

This clonotype was seen only a few times. The rearrangement links TRBV12-3 or TRBV12-4 to TRBJ2-4; a possible D gene is TRBD1 (6 bases). The CDR3 covers 19 residues. The ends were cut back, 3 bases at V and 0 bases at J, with 21 bases in the middle. The CDR3 sequence is CASSFLLERTALAKNIQYF. The CDR3 DNA reads as TGTGCCAGCAGTTTTCTTTTGGAGAGGACAGCTCTAGCCAAAAACATTCAGTACTTC.

Concerning this clonotype itself: The junction departs from germline at one end; a sequencing error may be responsible. V and J are TRBV20-1 and TRBJ1-4; the match to TRBD1 covers 10 bases. Looked up from germline, CDR1 is DFQATT and CDR2 is SNEGSKA (reference sequence). CDR3 length equals 16 residues. The CDR3 DNA follows: TGCAGTGCTGGAGACGGGACAGGGGTTCTCGGTGAAAAACTGTTTTTT. Amino acids: CSAGDGTGVLGEKLFF.

In this sample, this clonotype turned up a few times. The V call is TRBV15, the J call TRBJ1-5; D gene ambiguous. In germline, CDR1 is LNHNV, CDR2 YYDKDF (reference sequence). V lost 0 bases to trimming and J lost 4 bases, with 13 bases between them. The CDR3 totals 16 residues. The CDR3 is CATSRDRTSSNQPQHF. In DNA form, the CDR3 reads TGTGCCACCAGCAGAGATAGGACGTCTTCAAATCAGCCCCAGCATTTT.

The chain recombines TRBV3-1 with TRBJ1-5; D is perhaps TRBD1 (6 bases). Germline V CDR1 and CDR2: LGHDT, YNNKEL (reference sequence). V was shortened by 4 bases and J by 1 base, with 20 bases between the two germline ends. The CDR3 is 18 residues long. The CDR3 DNA follows: TGTGCCAGCAGCCTCTGCCCCCAACACAGGGAGAGCAATCAGCCCCAGCATTTT. Protein sequence: CASSLCPQHRESNQPQHF.

The J gene is TRBJ2-7, the V gene TRBV20-1; no definite D call. Between the trimmed V and J ends, which lost 6 bases and 0 bases, there was a span of 9 bases. In germline, CDR1 is DFQATT, CDR2 SNEGSKA (reference sequence). The CDR3 has 12 amino acids. In DNA, the CDR3 is TGCAGTGCAACGAGGAGCTCCTACGAGCAGTACTTC. This sequence encodes CSATRSSYEQYF.

The chain uses TRBV14 and TRBJ2-7; D tentatively fits TRBD1 or TRBD2 (5 bases each). Trimming removed 5 bases at V and 2 bases at J, with 13 bases between. Germline CDR1 is SGHDN and CDR2 is FVKESK. The CDR3 contains 14 residues. CDR3 DNA sequence: TGTGCCAGCAGCGAAACCGGGACCACCTACGAGCAGTACTTC. It encodes CASSETGTTYEQYF.

The chain recombines TRBV4-2 with TRBJ2-3, with TRBD1 identical over 8 bases. There are 15 residues in the CDR3. V dropped 4 bases and J dropped 2; count of bases not matched to a gene: 5. Germline V gene sequence: CDR1 LGHNA, CDR2 YNFKEQ. The CDR3 sequence is CASSLGQGPTDTQYF. The CDR3 region has the DNA TGTGCCAGCAGCCTCGGACAGGGCCCCACAGATACGCAGTATTTT.

This chain links TRBV20-1 with TRBJ2-5; 11 bases match TRBD2. The J call is in doubt because the DNA end fits TRBJ2-7 better. The CDR3 totals 13 residues. Germline CDR1 and CDR2: DFQATT and SNEGSKA (reference sequence). DNA for the CDR3: TGCAGTGCTCCTACTAGCGGGAGATACGAGCAGTACTTC. Its protein is CSAPTSGRYEQYF.